Presented here are 17 T cell receptor beta chains from one specimen sequenced in a study of OX40 agonist ivuxolimab in advanced cancers. Libraries were prepared by immunoSEQ multiplex PCR; TCRdb keeps only in-frame clonotypes and omits some of them. The sample has about 83,000 clones, 91% seen once; the top ten hold roughly 8.7%. Material: CD4+ or CD8+ T cells sorted from blood, obtained in a trial of the OX40 agonist ivuxolimab. These receptors were taken from an adult with an advanced solid tumor such as melanoma, head and neck, liver or kidney cancer.

V gene TRBV6-6 combines with J gene TRBJ1-1; TRBD1 is a possible D gene (6 bases). Germline V gene sequence: CDR1 MNHNY, CDR2 SVGAGI (reference sequence). Trimming stripped 2 bases from V and 4 bases from J, with 14 bases between. CDR3 size: 15 residues. DNA of the CDR3: TGTGCCAGCAGTTACAACGGGGGGCAGTTCACTGAAGCTTTCTTT. Amino acids: CASSYNGGQFTEAFF.

As for this clone: The same CDR3 also results from other DNA sequences found in this sample. The genes are TRBV9 and TRBJ2-2; D uncertain. CDR3 size: 12 residues. CDR1 is SGDLS, CDR2 YYNGEE, per germline. Deletions cut 5 bases from V and 1 base from J, with 3 bases between. The CDR3 DNA is TGTGCCAGCAGTGAGAACACCGGGGAGCTGTTTTTT. Encoded protein: CASSENTGELFF.

The V call is TRBV4-2, the J call TRBJ2-1; 7 nucleotides match TRBD1. V was pared by 3 bases and J by 4 bases, with 6 bases of the junction left unmatched. There are 15 residues in the CDR3. The germline V gene encodes CDR1 LGHNA and CDR2 YNFKEQ. Here the CDR3 reads CASSQYRDSYNEQFF. In nucleotides, the CDR3 is TGTGCCAGCAGCCAGTACCGGGACAGTTACAATGAGCAGTTCTTC.

This chain links TRBV27 with TRBJ1-1; D ambiguous. V lost 5 bases and J lost 4, with 20 bases in between. Germline-derived CDR1 and CDR2 are MNHEY and SMNVEV (reference sequence). The CDR3 is made up of 16 amino acids. The CDR3 nucleotides read TGTGCCAGCAGTCCTATGTATGGCGTGGTTGCCACTGAAGCTTTCTTT. It specifies CASSPMYGVVATEAFF.

The CDR3 here is CASSPSYRRATNEKLFF. DNA for the CDR3: TGTGCCAGCAGTCCCTCCTATCGGAGGGCTACTAATGAAAAACTGTTTTTT. The chain is built from TRBV28 and TRBJ1-4; D uncertain. The V and J ends lost 5 bases and 2 bases respectively, with 18 bases between them. Germline values: CDR1 MDHEN, CDR2 SYDVKM. This CDR3 is 17 amino acids long.

This chain's CDR3 is CASSTTGMGVYEQYF. The CDR3, as DNA: TGTGCCAGCAGTACCACCGGGATGGGAGTCTACGAGCAGTACTTC. The chain links TRBV6-5 to TRBJ2-7, with a tentative D call TRBD2 (5 bases). The CDR3 has 15 residues. V lost 5 bases and J 3 bases, leaving 17 bases between the germline ends. Per the germline V gene, CDR1 is MNHEY and CDR2 is SVGAGI.

The chain links TRBV28 to TRBJ2-3; no definite D call. CDR3 length: 15 amino acids. The V gene lost 1 base and the J gene lost 3 bases, with 11 bases spanning the gap. CDR1 is MDHEN and CDR2 is SYDVKM in the germline V gene. The CDR3 here is CASSLLDPDTDTQYF. The CDR3, as DNA: TGTGCCAGCAGTTTATTAGACCCAGATACAGATACGCAGTATTTT.

This chain links TRBV5-1 with TRBJ2-3; a possible D gene is TRBD2 (5 bases). Germline V gene lookup returns CDR1 SGHRS and CDR2 YFSETQ. Trimming stripped 2 bases from V and 2 bases from J, with 12 bases between. The CDR3 is 15 residues long. The CDR3 sequence is CASSFLDSHTDTQYF. The CDR3 DNA is TGCGCCAGCAGCTTCTTGGACTCCCACACAGATACGCAGTATTTT.

The CDR3 sequence is CATRPVSIMNTEAFF. CDR3 in DNA: TGTGCCACTCGACCGGTGTCGATAATGAACACTGAAGCTTTCTTT. The chain employs TRBV28 and TRBJ1-1, with D hard to call. The V end lost 10 bases, the J end lost 0 bases, and 18 bases lay between the germline ends. Germline CDR1 and CDR2: MDHEN and SYDVKM. CDR3 length: 15 residues.

Only one count was recorded for this clone. The chain joins TRBV27 to TRBJ1-5; D call uncertain. CDR3 length: 13 amino acids. V lost 0 bases, J lost 6 bases, and 6 bases lay in between. Looked up from germline, CDR1 is MNHEY and CDR2 is SMNVEV (reference sequence). The CDR3 reads CASSLSFAQPQHF. DNA for the CDR3: TGTGCCAGCAGTTTATCTTTCGCTCAGCCCCAGCATTTT.

This clone was seen just once. The rearrangement uses TRBV6-5 and TRBJ2-5; D gene uncertain. This CDR3 comprises 15 residues. The germline CDR1 and CDR2 sequences are MNHEY and SVGAGI. Between the trimmed V and J ends, which lost 0 bases and 3 bases, there was a span of 11 bases. The CDR3 nucleotides are TGTGCCAGCAGTTACTCGCCAATCTTAGAAGAGACCCAGTACTTC. Its protein product is CASSYSPILEETQYF.

This clone has only one observation. The rearrangement links TRBV12-5 to TRBJ2-3, with a tentative D call TRBD1 (5 bases). The CDR3 consists of 15 residues. The germline CDR1 and CDR2 sequences are LGHNT and FRNRAP. With 0 bases removed from V and 9 bases from J, the gap between germline ends came to 16 bases. In DNA, the CDR3 is TGTGCTAGTGGTTTGGTTAGCAGGGAAAAGAGGACGCAGTATTTT. Translation gives CASGLVSREKRTQYF.

This clone was picked up one time. The V call is TRBV28, the J call TRBJ2-7; a possible D gene is TRBD2 (7 bases). Germline-derived CDR1 and CDR2 are MDHEN and SYDVKM. The CDR3 length is 13 residues. V dropped 4 bases and J dropped 6 bases, with 13 bases sitting between them. The CDR3 nucleotides are TGTGCCAGCAGTTGGGGGGGGGCTGTCGAGCAGTACGTC. This translates into CASSWGGAVEQYV.

The V gene is TRBV2, the J gene TRBJ2-5, with D unresolved. Germline values: CDR1 SNHLY, CDR2 FYNNEI. Trimming removed 6 bases at V and 0 bases at J, with 5 bases between. The CDR3 length is 12 residues. CDR3 in DNA: TGTGCCAGCAGAGGCTACCAAGAGACCCAGTACTTC. Amino acid sequence: CASRGYQETQYF. Together with reference TRBV2 and TRBJ2-5, the CDR3 gives the full variable domain: EPEVTQTPSHQVTQMGQEVILRCVPISNHLYFYWYRQILGQKVEFLVSFYNNEISEKSEIFDDQFSVERPDGSNFTLKIRSTKLEDSAMYFCASRGYQETQYFGPGTRLLVL.

The DNA of the CDR3 is TGTGCCAGCAGCTTAGGTACCAGGTACGAGCAGTACTTC. It is translated as CASSLGTRYEQYF. J is TRBJ2-7 and V is TRBV5-4; unclear D gene. CDR3 length equals 13 residues. V was cut by 2 bases and J by 4 bases, with 10 bases left in between. Germline V gene lookup returns CDR1 SGHNT and CDR2 YYREEE (reference sequence).

The V gene is TRBV4-3, the J gene TRBJ2-1; 10 bases line up with TRBD2. Germline loops: CDR1 LGHNA, CDR2 YSLEER. V lost 1 base, J lost 6 bases, and 15 bases stayed unmatched. There are 19 residues in the CDR3. The CDR3 here is CASSQAHLGLAIQSNEQFF. CDR3 DNA: TGCGCCAGCAGCCAAGCTCATCTGGGACTAGCGATCCAGAGCAATGAGCAGTTCTTC.

Only one count was recorded for this clone. The rearrangement uses TRBV15 and TRBJ2-1; perhaps TRBD1 as D (6 bases). V lost 1 base and J 7 bases, leaving 20 bases between the germline ends. Looked up from germline, CDR1 is LNHNV and CDR2 is YYDKDF (reference sequence). This CDR3 comprises 17 residues. The CDR3 DNA reads as TGTGCCACCAGCAGAGTACTTTGGGGGCCGGTGTTGAATGAGCAGTTCTTC. Translating gives CATSRVLWGPVLNEQFF.